This T cell receptor (beta chain) was recovered during a study of beta chain features in type 1 diabetes. As every portion of the isolated RNA was reverse transcribed, the sequencing read expressed TCRB transcripts. Assay used: immunoSEQ multiplex PCR; TCRdb lists only in-frame clones, some missing. The sample lists 100,000 to 150,000 clones, approximately 10% occurring once. This CDR3 has 11 residues. The V gene lost 3 bases and the J gene lost 9 bases, with 8 bases spanning the gap. CDR1 and CDR2 from the germline V gene are LNHDA and SQIVND (reference sequence). Broader study findings: There were fewer insertions and more deletions at the VDJ junctions of type 1 diabetes patients. The study found moderately but significantly shorter TCRB CDR3s in all four CD4+ subsets of Type 1 diabetes patients.

With respect to this clone: Its antigen is as yet unknown.

The sequence derives from a young man with type 1 diabetes. The specimen was central memory CD4+ T cells from blood. The chain carries TRBV19 and TRBJ1-2; D is undetermined. DNA for the CDR3: TGTGCCAGTAGTATGGGCACAAGCTACACCTTC. Its translation: CASSMGTSYTF.